Included here is one T cell receptor beta chain sequence, with context. Its target antigen remains unknown. Base qualities are missing; no much larger clone stands one base away. There are 16 amino acids in the CDR3, from cysteine to phenylalanine inclusive. Only the CDR3 portion is preserved as DNA: 48 bases, with reading frame beginning at the first base. From the germline V gene, CDR1 is SGHRS and CDR2 is YFSETQ. From V the trimming removes 0 bases and from J it removes 8 bases, while the gene matches leave 10 bases of the junction unaccounted for. The source of the sample is a study of T cell repertoires in cytomegalovirus infection (dated by TCRdb to the late 2010s). Looking at the study overall: Donor HLA type was relevant to the analysis, as public TCR beta signatures indicated carriage of CMV infection together with the matching HLA type. Broader findings and caveats from the paper: In both this cohort and an independent cohort of some 370 donors, the cumulative frequency of public TCR beta family members distinguished carriers of CMV infection plus the relevant HLA type. In the ex vivo response, HLA-C-restricted CMV-specific TCR beta clonotypes were dominant, and in two of eight donors the single most frequent clonotype came from this HLA-C-restricted group.

The sample was run on an Illumina HiSeq 1500. TCRdb passed the public sequencing reads through fastp at Q25 and MiXCR, retaining productive beta sequences. Each entry is one CDR3 protein sequence, shown with its most common DNA and genes. This sample has around 450,000 distinct CDR3 sequences in its table, and under 40% of those were observed once. The ten largest clonotypes hold approximately 14% of the sample. Recombination joined TRBV5-1 with TRBJ2-4, with 8 bases aligning to TRBD1. The sequencing sample was made of PBMCs. The TCR originated in a human donor in good health (CMV status not recorded). Some clones in this sample may be carry-over from other donors' samples. The CDR3 sequence is CASSLAGTGLVHIQYF. In nucleotide form, the sequence is TGCGCCAGCAGCTTGGCCGGGACAGGATTAGTACACATTCAGTACTTC.